This T cell receptor beta chain was recorded in a study of blood T cell repertoires in COVID-19. On the study more broadly: Material from acute and convalescent COVID-19 was sourced from the United States, Italy and Spain. Sources were T cells, B-cell-depleted T cells, or PBMCs; the material itself was cDNA or gDNA.

Trimming removed 0 bases from V and 3 bases from J, with 12 bases in between. The CDR3 runs 15 residues. From germline, CDR1 is LGHNA and CDR2 YSLEER. As handled by the study authors: Reference gene primer amplification gave estimated nucleated cell counts. Libraries were prepared by immunoSEQ multiplex PCR; TCRdb keeps only in-frame clonotypes and omits some of them. V, J and clone size were drawn from that table, and D and trimming were deduced from the DNA. The sample contains hundreds of thousands of clones, approximately 84% of which appear only once. This sequence originates from a woman aged 25 to 45 who had recovered from COVID-19. The chain couples TRBV4-3 to TRBJ2-7; TRBD2 might be the D (7 bases). Sequenced input: peripheral blood. The CDR3 is CASSQDRGGFYEQYF. The CDR3 coding sequence is TGCGCCAGCAGCCAAGATCGCGGGGGCTTCTACGAGCAGTACTTC.